The rows below give T cell receptor beta chains drawn from one sample of a study of T cell clonotyping in hematopoietic cell transplantation. Method: immunoSEQ multiplex PCR; TCRdb's copy keeps in-frame clones and lacks some. The sample shows 65,000 to 80,000 clones, approximately 95% of them seen only once. The source was peripheral blood mononuclear cells, collected before stem cell transplant. These receptors were taken from a woman aged 45-60 years with acute myeloid leukemia. Some clones in this sample may be carry-over from other donors' samples. Both conserved end residues are trimmed from each CDR3. Fields, in order: clone size, V gene, D gene, CDR3 protein. D genes are given only for firm matches. Size values are once, few and many counts, or a class for expanded clones, and some rows have none.

clone_size: NA; v_call: TRBV2; d_call: TRBD1; cdr3_aa: ASSSRTGTNYGYT
clone_size: NA; v_call: TRBV28; d_call: NA; cdr3_aa: ASSLGHSGRNQPQH
clone_size: NA; v_call: TRBV30; d_call: NA; cdr3_aa: AWSAEQNEKLF
clone_size: once; v_call: TRBV9; d_call: TRBD2; cdr3_aa: ASSVGLAGGTDTQY
clone_size: once; v_call: TRBV6-5; d_call: NA; cdr3_aa: ASKPYEGVSYEQY
clone_size: NA; v_call: TRBV9; d_call: TRBD1; cdr3_aa: ASSVGGQNNEKLF
clone_size: NA; v_call: TRBV30; d_call: NA; cdr3_aa: AWSAMDSVGDTQY
clone_size: NA; v_call: TRBV5-6; d_call: TRBD1; cdr3_aa: ASSPLLETGGRGTQY
clone_size: NA; v_call: TRBV30; d_call: TRBD2; cdr3_aa: AWGGLAGSTDTQY
clone_size: once; v_call: TRBV28; d_call: TRBD1; cdr3_aa: ASSKQGTEAF
clone_size: NA; v_call: TRBV6-6; d_call: NA; cdr3_aa: ASSPPGNQY
clone_size: NA; v_call: TRBV6-5; d_call: NA; cdr3_aa: ASSYLQSHEQY
clone_size: NA; v_call: TRBV7-8; d_call: TRBD2; cdr3_aa: ASSSNSGRFTYNEQF
clone_size: NA; v_call: TRBV19; d_call: NA; cdr3_aa: ASSRSGSSYNEQF
clone_size: once; v_call: TRBV6-6; d_call: NA; cdr3_aa: ASSEAWAYEQY
clone_size: NA; v_call: TRBV5-1; d_call: TRBD1; cdr3_aa: ASSLGTGKFHEQY
clone_size: NA; v_call: TRBV11-2; d_call: NA; cdr3_aa: ASSLVLIPYEQY